The 28 T cell receptor beta chains below were found in one sample sequenced in a study of cytomegalovirus exposure and HLA in healthy donors. Primers included in the PCR were 60 Vbeta and 13 Jbeta primers. Measured with immunoSEQ multiplex PCR; TCRdb has only the in-frame clones, and not every one. The sample includes about 92,000 clones, just under 70% of them seen just once. The sequenced material came from PBMCs. All receptors derive from a man aged 50 to 59 in good health and CMV-seronegative.

The chain couples TRBV7-2 to TRBJ1-1, with D hard to call. This CDR3 contains 14 residues. From germline, CDR1 is SGHTA and CDR2 FQGNSA. V was shortened by 1 base and J by 2 bases, with 8 bases between the two germline ends. CDR3 sequence (DNA): TGTGCCAGCAGCTTAGAGCTCCATAACACTGAAGCTTTCTTT. It yields the protein CASSLELHNTEAFF.

A few counts support this clone. The V gene is TRBV6-6, the J gene TRBJ1-1; D not resolved. The CDR3 runs to 14 residues. V was trimmed by 1 base and J by 0 bases, leaving 6 bases between them. Germline-derived CDR1 and CDR2 are MNHNY and SVGAGI (reference sequence). CDR3 sequence (DNA): TGTGCCAGCAGTTACTGGGAGCTGAACACTGAAGCTTTCTTT. Protein sequence: CASSYWELNTEAFF.

J is TRBJ1-5 and V is TRBV21-1; TRBD1, the table's D call, was not compared with the DNA. TRBV21-1 is an annotated pseudogene. The CDR3 totals 14 residues. The CDR3 coding sequence is TGTGCCAGCAGCAAAGTTTTCAGATATCAGCCCCAGCATTTT. This gives the protein CASSKVFRYQPQHF.

The chain employs TRBV12-5 and TRBJ1-1; D is unclear. Germline CDR1 and CDR2: LGHNT and FRNRAP. The V end was cut by 8 bases, the J end by 3 bases, with 16 bases between. There are 14 residues in the CDR3. This chain's CDR3 is CASSAGFKDTEAFF. CDR3 nucleotide sequence: TGTGCTAGTTCGGCGGGGTTTAAGGACACTGAAGCTTTCTTT.

This clone has a handful of counts. V is TRBV9 and J is TRBJ2-4, with D perhaps TRBD2 (5 bases). CDR1 SGDLS and CDR2 YYNGEE come from the germline V gene. The CDR3 is 18 residues long. V lost 0 bases and J lost 0, with 16 bases in between. The CDR3 spells CASSVGSGISLAKNIQYF. In DNA, the CDR3 is TGTGCCAGCAGCGTAGGTTCCGGGATATCCTTAGCCAAAAACATTCAGTACTTC.

The CDR3 nucleotides are TGTGCCAGCAGTGATGGTCTTGCGGCGAATGAGCAGTTCTTC. Protein product: CASSDGLAANEQFF. The V call is TRBV25-1, the J call TRBJ2-1; D is undetermined. Per the germline V gene, CDR1 is MGHDK and CDR2 is SYGVNS. The CDR3 runs to 14 residues. V was cut by 3 bases and J by 7 bases, with 13 bases left in between.

V usage is TRBV7-2 and J usage is TRBJ1-5, with D uncertain. Germline-derived CDR1 and CDR2 are SGHTA and FQGNSA. The CDR3 totals 15 residues. V was trimmed by 2 bases and J by 0 bases, leaving 8 bases between them. In nucleotides, the CDR3 is TGTGCCAGCAGCTTATGGAGGAATAGCAATCAGCCCCAGCATTTT. Amino acid sequence: CASSLWRNSNQPQHF.

The chain links TRBV7-2 to TRBJ1-5; D is unclear. V was shortened by 5 bases and J by 7 bases, with 18 bases between the two germline ends. Germline V gene lookup returns CDR1 SGHTA and CDR2 FQGNSA. The CDR3 contains 15 residues. The DNA of the CDR3 is TGTGCCAGCAGCCCTAGCGTCCTGGGCCTCCAGCCCCAGCATTTT. It specifies CASSPSVLGLQPQHF.

The J gene is TRBJ1-1, the V gene TRBV28; the D gene is possibly TRBD1 (5 bases). V lost 7 bases, J lost 5 bases, and 23 bases lay in between. Germline CDR1 MDHEN, CDR2 SYDVKM. CDR3 size: 16 residues. CDR3 region: CASKSPGVLRRTEAFF. The CDR3 nucleotides are TGTGCCAGCAAATCCCCGGGGGTACTGCGGCGGACTGAAGCTTTCTTT.

V is TRBV2 and J is TRBJ1-4, with D possibly being TRBD1 (6 bases). The CDR3 spans 14 residues. Trimming took off 10 bases at V and 7 bases at J, with 19 bases between the two ends. The germline gives CDR1 SNHLY, CDR2 FYNNEI. The CDR3 reads CATAGAGGSEKLFF. The CDR3 nucleotides are TGTGCCACCGCAGGGGCGGGGGGAAGTGAAAAACTGTTTTTT. The full variable domain, with the rest looked up from reference TRBV2 and TRBJ1-4, is EPEVTQTPSHQVTQMGQEVILRCVPISNHLYFYWYRQILGQKVEFLVSFYNNEISEKSEIFDDQFSVERPDGSNFTLKIRSTKLEDSAMYFCATAGAGGSEKLFFGSGTQLSVL.

The genes are TRBV6-5 and TRBJ1-1; TRBD1 matches 8 bases. The V gene's germline CDR1 is MNHEY and CDR2 SVGAGI. The CDR3 covers 15 residues. Losses at the gene ends were 5 bases for V and 4 bases for J; bases not matched to a gene: 9. The CDR3 DNA reads as TGTGCCAGCAGTCGCGCAGGGGGCTCGGGCACTGAAGCTTTCTTT. Translated, it gives CASSRAGGSGTEAFF.

V is TRBV5-1 and J is TRBJ2-3; weak D call: TRBD1 (5 bases). CDR3 length: 14 residues. Germline CDR1 SGHRS, CDR2 YFSETQ. V was cut by 0 bases and J by 6 bases, with 11 bases left in between. CDR3 sequence reads: CASSLGTSLDTQYF. As DNA, the CDR3 is TGCGCCAGCAGCTTGGGGACAAGCCTCGATACGCAGTATTTT.

V usage is TRBV11-3 and J usage is TRBJ2-5; 7 positions match TRBD1. V shed 1 base and J 2 bases; nucleotides not matched to a gene: 4. The CDR3 loop spans 15 amino acids. Germline V gives CDR1 SGHNT, CDR2 YENEEA. CDR3 bases: TGTGCCAGCAGCTTAGGACAGGGAACACAAGAGACCCAGTACTTC. It is translated as CASSLGQGTQETQYF.

The table lists this clone with a few counts. This chain links TRBV6-5 with TRBJ2-5, with D tentatively TRBD2 (6 bases). Trimming shortened V by 2 bases and J by 0 bases, and 13 bases separated the two germline ends. This CDR3 region has 16 residues. Germline CDR1 is MNHEY and CDR2 is SVGAGI. DNA of the CDR3: TGTGCCAGCAGTTACGGGGGGTTGAGAAACCAAGAGACCCAGTACTTC. This sequence encodes CASSYGGLRNQETQYF.

This clone was counted a few times. The conserved phenylalanine or tryptophan is not found at the CDR3 terminus, so this likely reflects a read error. The DNA is left out, because the CDR3 cannot be placed on it with certainty; the CDR3 is given as TCRdb lists it. The CDR3 here is CSVEEGDTEALV. The chain is built from TRBV29-1 and TRBJ1-1; the D call of TRBD1 is as the table states it, not checked on the DNA. Germline CDR1 and CDR2: SQVTM and ANQGSEA. The CDR3 is 12 residues long, ends included.

CDR3 in DNA: TGCGCCTCGAGCGGGCAGGGTGACGGGGAGCTGTTTTTT. Translation: CASSGQGDGELFF. The V gene is TRBV5-1, the J gene TRBJ2-2; D may be TRBD2 (6 bases). Trimming shortened V by 10 bases and J by 7 bases, and 17 bases separated the two germline ends. This CDR3 has 13 residues. Germline values: CDR1 SGHRS, CDR2 YFSETQ. The full variable domain, its missing parts supplied by reference TRBV5-1 and TRBJ2-2, is KAGVTQTPRYLIKTRGQQVTLSCSPISGHRSVSWYQQTPGQGLQFLFEYFSETQRNKGNFPGRFSGRQFSNSRSEMNVSTLELGDSALYLCASSGQGDGELFFGEGSRLTVL.

This clone occurred once. The J gene is TRBJ2-5, the V gene TRBV7-3; the D gene is possibly TRBD1 (6 bases). CDR1 SGHTA and CDR2 FQGTGA come from the germline V gene. V was shortened by 4 bases and J by 5 bases, with 11 bases between the two germline ends. CDR3 size: 13 residues. The CDR3 DNA follows: TGTGCCAGCAGCTCGACAGGCTGGGAGACCCAGTACTTC. It yields the protein CASSSTGWETQYF.

In this sample, this clone turned up once. The CDR3 DNA follows: TGTGCCAGCAGTGAACTGGGGGCAGCGAGTACCGGGGAGCTGTTTTTT. Its translation: CASSELGAASTGELFF. V is TRBV2 and J is TRBJ2-2, with D tentatively TRBD1 (6 bases). This CDR3 has 16 residues. Looked up from germline, CDR1 is SNHLY and CDR2 is FYNNEI. V was shortened by 2 bases and J by 5 bases, with 15 bases between the two germline ends.

This chain links TRBV13 with TRBJ2-5; 8 bases map to TRBD2. V dropped 2 bases and J dropped 2; count of bases not matched to a gene: 4. The CDR3 is 15 amino acids. Germline V gives CDR1 PRHDT, CDR2 FYEKMQ (reference sequence). The CDR3 DNA reads as TGTGCCAGCAGCTTAACGGGGGGGCGGCAAGAGACCCAGTACTTC. The encoded protein is CASSLTGGRQETQYF.

The rearrangement joins TRBV6-5 to TRBJ1-1, with 7 bases lining up with TRBD1. V gave up 6 bases and J gave up 4 bases; unmatched junction bases: 11. Germline-derived CDR1 and CDR2 are MNHEY and SVGAGI. This CDR3 comprises 15 residues. The CDR3 bases are TGTGCCAGCAGACCTCAGGGGGGCCTTCGCACTGAAGCTTTCTTT. It specifies CASRPQGGLRTEAFF.

V is TRBV5-1 and J is TRBJ2-3; 11 nucleotides align to TRBD2. Looked up from germline, CDR1 is SGHRS and CDR2 is YFSETQ. There are 16 residues in the CDR3. The V gene end was trimmed by 4 bases and the J gene end by 2 bases; junction bases not matched to a gene: 6. CDR3 in amino acids: CASSPVAGGTTDTQYF. For the CDR3, the DNA is TGCGCCAGCAGCCCTGTAGCGGGGGGGACCACAGATACGCAGTATTTT.

This chain uses TRBV5-1 with TRBJ1-1, with D perhaps TRBD1 (5 bases). From germline, CDR1 is SGHRS and CDR2 YFSETQ. Trimming pared 1 base from V and 2 bases from J, leaving 12 bases between. The CDR3 consists of 15 residues. CDR3 region: CASSLMAGGNTEAFF. DNA of the CDR3: TGCGCCAGCAGCTTGATGGCCGGGGGAAACACTGAAGCTTTCTTT.

The V call is TRBV2, the J call TRBJ2-5; perhaps TRBD1 as D (6 bases). Germline CDR1 reads SNHLY; CDR2 reads FYNNEI. This CDR3 region has 13 residues. V dropped 4 bases and J dropped 9 bases, with 15 bases sitting between them. The CDR3 is CASSAGTLKAQYF. The CDR3 nucleotides read TGTGCCAGCAGTGCCGGGACACTGAAGGCCCAGTACTTC.

The chain combines TRBV7-8 with TRBJ2-6; D is unresolved. The CDR3 is 15 amino acids. V was clipped by 3 bases and J by 0 bases, with 6 bases between them. In germline, CDR1 is SGHVS, CDR2 FQNEAQ. As DNA, the CDR3 is TGTGCCAGCAGCTTGCGGTTCTCTGGGGCCAACGTCCTGACTTTC. Protein: CASSLRFSGANVLTF.

This clone came up a few times. This chain connects TRBV9 to TRBJ2-5, with a weak D call TRBD2 (5 bases). V lost 0 bases, J lost 4 bases, and 10 bases lay in between. From germline, CDR1 is SGDLS and CDR2 YYNGEE. CDR3 length equals 14 residues. CDR3 residues: CASSVASFPETQYF. The CDR3 coding sequence is TGTGCCAGCAGCGTAGCTAGCTTCCCAGAGACCCAGTACTTC.

This rearrangement joins TRBV5-4 to TRBJ2-3, with D perhaps TRBD2 (6 bases). The CDR3 covers 15 residues. The germline CDR1 and CDR2 sequences are SGHNT and YYREEE (reference sequence). Trimming took off 3 bases at V and 5 bases at J, with 16 bases between the two ends. CDR3 protein: CASSSYWGEKDTQYF. DNA for the CDR3: TGTGCCAGCAGCTCTTATTGGGGGGAAAAAGATACGCAGTATTTT. The whole variable domain, remainder taken from reference TRBV5-4 and TRBJ2-3, is ETGVTQSPTHLIKTRGQQVTLRCSSQSGHNTVSWYQQALGQGPQFIFQYYREEENGRGNFPPRFSGLQFPNYSSELNVNALELDDSALYLCASSSYWGEKDTQYFGPGTRLTVL.

The rearrangement joins TRBV13 to TRBJ2-6; possibly TRBD2 for D (6 bases). CDR1 and CDR2 (germline): PRHDT, FYEKMQ (reference sequence). CDR3 length: 16 residues. Trimming removed 4 bases at V and 0 bases at J, with 10 bases between. Here the CDR3 reads CASSSGGPSGANVLTF. In DNA form, the CDR3 reads TGTGCCAGCAGCTCCGGAGGGCCCTCTGGGGCCAACGTCCTGACTTTC.

This sequence joins TRBV10-3 and TRBJ1-1, with D possibly matching TRBD1 (6 bases). Trimming took off 3 bases at V and 4 bases at J, with 27 bases between the two ends. Germline loops: CDR1 ENHRY, CDR2 SYGVKD. The CDR3 is 19 residues long. As DNA, the CDR3 is TGTGCCATCAGTGATACCATTATCCTGGGGGGGGGCTTCGGCACTGAAGCTTTCTTT. Translated, it gives CAISDTIILGGGFGTEAFF.